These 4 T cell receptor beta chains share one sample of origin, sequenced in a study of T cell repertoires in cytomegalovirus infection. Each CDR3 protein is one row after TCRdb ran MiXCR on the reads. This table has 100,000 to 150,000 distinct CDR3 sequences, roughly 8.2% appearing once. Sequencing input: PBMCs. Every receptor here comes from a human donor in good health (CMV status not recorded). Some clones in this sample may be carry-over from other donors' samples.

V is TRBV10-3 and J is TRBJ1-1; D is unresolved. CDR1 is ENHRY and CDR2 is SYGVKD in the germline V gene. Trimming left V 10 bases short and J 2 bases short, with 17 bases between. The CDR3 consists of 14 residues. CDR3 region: CATSVPGPNTEAFF. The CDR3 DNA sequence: TGTGCCACCTCGGTCCCAGGACCTAACACTGAAGCTTTCTTT.

The CDR3 loop is CSVATAGGYEQYF. The DNA for the CDR3 is TGCAGCGTTGCCACGGCAGGGGGCTACGAGCAGTACTTC. This chain connects TRBV29-1 to TRBJ2-7; 7 bases line up with TRBD1. CDR1 and CDR2 from the germline V gene are SQVTM and ANQGSEA. This CDR3 region has 13 residues. With V trimmed by 4 bases and J by 3 bases, 6 bases remained unmatched.

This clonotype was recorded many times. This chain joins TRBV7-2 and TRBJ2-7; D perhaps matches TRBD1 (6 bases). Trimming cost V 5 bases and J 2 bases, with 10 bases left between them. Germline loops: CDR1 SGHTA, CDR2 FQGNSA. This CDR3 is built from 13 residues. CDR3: CASSGDTPYEQYF. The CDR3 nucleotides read TGTGCCAGCAGCGGGGACACCCCCTACGAGCAGTACTTC.

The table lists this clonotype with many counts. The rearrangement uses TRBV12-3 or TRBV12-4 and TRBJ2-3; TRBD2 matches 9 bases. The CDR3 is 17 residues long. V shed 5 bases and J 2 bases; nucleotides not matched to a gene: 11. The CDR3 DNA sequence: TGTGCCAGCAGTACGTTGAGCGGGGGGACTTACACAGATACGCAGTATTTT. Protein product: CASSTLSGGTYTDTQYF.